The present TCR beta chain was sequenced within a study of response to subunit inactivated influenza vaccine. TCRdb processed the RT-PCR reads anew with MiXCR; each CDR3 protein has one entry. The sample includes roughly 700,000 distinct CDR3 sequences, approximately 15% of them seen just once. Study-wide points: That few new T cells are recruited by each seasonal influenza vaccination was the authors' suggestion.

CDR1 is SGHAT, CDR2 FQNNGV, per germline. The germline V and J ends were trimmed by 1 base and 5 bases, with 10 bases remaining between them. The CDR3 covers 14 residues. Of note for this clonotype: Its antigen is as yet unknown.

This specimen was PBMCs from blood, taken about 14 days before vaccination. This sequence joins TRBV11-2 and TRBJ2-3; D remains unclear. This TCR was sampled from a man in his fifties who received an inactivated influenza vaccine. The CDR3 loop is CASSLVGLKDTQYF. CDR3 nucleotide sequence: TGTGCCAGCAGCTTAGTAGGGCTGAAAGATACGCAGTATTTT.